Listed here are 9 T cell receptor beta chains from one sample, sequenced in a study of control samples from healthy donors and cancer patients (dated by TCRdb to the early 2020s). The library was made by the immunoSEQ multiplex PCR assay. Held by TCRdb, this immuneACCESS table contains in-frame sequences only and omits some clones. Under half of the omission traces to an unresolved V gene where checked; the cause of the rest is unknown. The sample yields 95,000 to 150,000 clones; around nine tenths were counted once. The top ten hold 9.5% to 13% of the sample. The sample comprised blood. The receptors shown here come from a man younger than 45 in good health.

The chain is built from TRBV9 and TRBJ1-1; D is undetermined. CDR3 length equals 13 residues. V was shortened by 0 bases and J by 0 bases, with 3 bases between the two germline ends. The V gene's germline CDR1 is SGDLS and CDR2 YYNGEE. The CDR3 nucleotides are TGTGCCAGCAGCGTAGCTGTGAACACTGAAGCTTTCTTT. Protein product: CASSVAVNTEAFF.

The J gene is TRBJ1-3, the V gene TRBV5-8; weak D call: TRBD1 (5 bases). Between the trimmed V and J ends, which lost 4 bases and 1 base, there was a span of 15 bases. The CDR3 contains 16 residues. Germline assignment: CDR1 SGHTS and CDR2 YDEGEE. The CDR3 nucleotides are TGTGCCAGCAGCCCCCTCAGACCAGGGTCTGGAAACACCATATATTTT. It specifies CASSPLRPGSGNTIYF.

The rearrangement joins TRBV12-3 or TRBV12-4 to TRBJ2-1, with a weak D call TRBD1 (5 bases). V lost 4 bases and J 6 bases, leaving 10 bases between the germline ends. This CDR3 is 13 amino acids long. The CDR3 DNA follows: TGTGCCAGCAGTTCAGGGAACAGCAATGAGCAGTTCTTC. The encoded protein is CASSSGNSNEQFF.

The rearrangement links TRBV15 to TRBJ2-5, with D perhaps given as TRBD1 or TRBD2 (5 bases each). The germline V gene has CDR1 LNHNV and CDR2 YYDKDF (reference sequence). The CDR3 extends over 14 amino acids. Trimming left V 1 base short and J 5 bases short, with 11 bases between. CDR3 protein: CATSRGGDGETQYF. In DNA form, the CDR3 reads TGTGCCACCAGCAGAGGAGGGGATGGGGAGACCCAGTACTTC.

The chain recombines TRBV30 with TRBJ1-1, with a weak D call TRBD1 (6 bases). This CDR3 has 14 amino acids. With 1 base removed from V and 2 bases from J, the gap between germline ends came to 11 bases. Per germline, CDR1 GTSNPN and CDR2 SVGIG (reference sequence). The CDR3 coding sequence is TGTGCCTGGAGTGCGCAGGGGAGAAACACTGAAGCTTTCTTT. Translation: CAWSAQGRNTEAFF.

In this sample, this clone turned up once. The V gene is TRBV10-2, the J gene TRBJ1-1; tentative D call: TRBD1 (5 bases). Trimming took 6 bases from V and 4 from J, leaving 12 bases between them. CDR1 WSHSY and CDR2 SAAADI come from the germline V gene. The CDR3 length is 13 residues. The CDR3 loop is CASRGQGGTEAFF. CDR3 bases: TGCGCCAGCAGAGGTCAGGGTGGCACTGAAGCTTTCTTT.

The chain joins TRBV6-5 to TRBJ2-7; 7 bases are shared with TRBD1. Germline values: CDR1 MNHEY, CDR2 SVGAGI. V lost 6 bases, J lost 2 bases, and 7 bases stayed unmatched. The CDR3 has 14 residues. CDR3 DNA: TGTGCCAGCAGCGCTTACCAGGGGGCCTACGAGCAGTACTTC. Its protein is CASSAYQGAYEQYF.

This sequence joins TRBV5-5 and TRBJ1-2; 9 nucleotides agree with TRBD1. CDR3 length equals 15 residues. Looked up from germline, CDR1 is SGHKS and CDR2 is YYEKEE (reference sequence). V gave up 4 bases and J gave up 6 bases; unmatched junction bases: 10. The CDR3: CASSVAGTGTNGYTF. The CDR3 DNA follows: TGTGCCAGCAGCGTAGCCGGGACAGGGACGAATGGCTACACCTTC.

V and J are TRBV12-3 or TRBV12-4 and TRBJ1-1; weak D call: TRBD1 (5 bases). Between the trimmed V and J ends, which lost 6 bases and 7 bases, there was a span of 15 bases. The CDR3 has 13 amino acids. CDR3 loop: CASSPPTEREAFF. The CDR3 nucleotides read TGTGCCAGCAGCCCGCCGACAGAACGTGAAGCTTTCTTT.